This TCR beta chain came from a study of graft-versus-host responses after intestinal transplantation. On this clone: No antigen is known for it.

TCRdb's table, derived via immunoSEQ multiplex PCR, lists solely in-frame clones and lacks some. In the table there are over 75,000 clones, 85% to 95% of which are singletons. The germline V gene has CDR1 MGHDK and CDR2 SYGVNS. CDR3 size: 17 residues. J was trimmed by 0 bases and V by 0 bases; bases with no gene match: 3. The rearrangement uses TRBV25-1 and TRBJ2-1; 9 nucleotides agree with TRBD2. The specimen was unstimulated CD8+ T cells sorted from spleen or lymph node cells, collected before transplant. The receptor was derived from a human donor who was the organ donor for an intestinal transplant. CDR3 DNA sequence: TGTGCCAGCAGTGAATACTATAGCGGGAGCTCCTACAATGAGCAGTTCTTC. Translation gives CASSEYYSGSSYNEQFF.